The entry below describes one T cell receptor beta chain. This entry belongs to a study of Ad26.COV2.S vaccination and SARS-CoV-2 variants. Regarding treatment: over 15 received Ad26.COV2.S at low or high dose, single or two shots; about 5 received placebo; per-sample allocation not given. Day 63 after the first injection of vaccine or placebo was the sampling time. An adult donor aged 18-55 years was enrolled in Boston. Trimming took 0 bases from V and 2 from J; bases not matched to a gene: 8. Germline V gene data show CDR1 as SGHTS and CDR2 as YDEGEE. CDR3 size: 17 residues. Produced via immunoSEQ multiplex PCR; TCRdb's table is partial and in-frame only. The sample records roughly 270,000 clones, around 87% being singletons.

The TCR originated in a person between 18 and 65 years old who received the Ad26.COV2.S COVID-19 vaccine or a placebo. The sequencing here drew on peripheral blood, taken in a trial of Ad26.COV2.S vaccine versus placebo. The V and J genes are TRBV5-8 and TRBJ1-3; 7 positions agree with TRBD1. The CDR3 region has the DNA TGTGCCAGCAGCTTGGGGACAGGTCTGAATACTGGAAACACCATATATTTT. Protein: CASSLGTGLNTGNTIYF.